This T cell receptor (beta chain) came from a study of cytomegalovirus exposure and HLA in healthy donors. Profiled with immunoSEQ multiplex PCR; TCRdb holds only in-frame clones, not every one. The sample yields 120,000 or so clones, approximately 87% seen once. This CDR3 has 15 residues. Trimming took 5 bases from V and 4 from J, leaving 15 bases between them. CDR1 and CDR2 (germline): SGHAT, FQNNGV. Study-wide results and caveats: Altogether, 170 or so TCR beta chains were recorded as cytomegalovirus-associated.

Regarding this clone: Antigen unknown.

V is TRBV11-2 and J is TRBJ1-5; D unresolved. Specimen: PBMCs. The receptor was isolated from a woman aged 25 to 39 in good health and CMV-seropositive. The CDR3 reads CASSTGPGRNQPQHF. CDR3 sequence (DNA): TGTGCCAGCAGCACCGGACCCGGGAGGAATCAGCCCCAGCATTTT. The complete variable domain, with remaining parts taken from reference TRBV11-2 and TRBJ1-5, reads EAGVAQSPRYKIIEKRQSVAFWCNPISGHATLYWYQQILGQGPKLLIQFQNNGVVDDSQLPKDRFSAERLKGVDSTLKIQPAKLEDSAVYLCASSTGPGRNQPQHFGDGTRLSIL.